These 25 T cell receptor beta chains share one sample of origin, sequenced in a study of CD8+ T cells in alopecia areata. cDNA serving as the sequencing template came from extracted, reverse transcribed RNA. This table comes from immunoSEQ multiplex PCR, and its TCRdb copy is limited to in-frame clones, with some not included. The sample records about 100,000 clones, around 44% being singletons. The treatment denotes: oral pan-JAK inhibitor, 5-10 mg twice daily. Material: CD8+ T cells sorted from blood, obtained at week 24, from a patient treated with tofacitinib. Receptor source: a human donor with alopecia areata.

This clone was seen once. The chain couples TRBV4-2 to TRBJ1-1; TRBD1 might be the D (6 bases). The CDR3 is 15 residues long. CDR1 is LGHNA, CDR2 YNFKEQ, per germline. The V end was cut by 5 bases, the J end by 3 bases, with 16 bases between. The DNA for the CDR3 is TGTGCCAGCAGCGCTTTACAGGGAGGGTACACTGAAGCTTTCTTT. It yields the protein CASSALQGGYTEAFF.

CDR3: CASSLVGGRLADNEQFF. The DNA for the CDR3 is TGTGCCAGCAGCTTAGTGGGCGGGCGACTAGCCGACAATGAGCAGTTCTTC. J is TRBJ2-1 and V is TRBV11-2, with 7 bases identical to TRBD2. The junction had 11 bases not matched to a gene; V was cut back by 1 base and J by 5 bases. CDR3 size: 17 residues. The germline V gene has CDR1 SGHAT and CDR2 FQNNGV.

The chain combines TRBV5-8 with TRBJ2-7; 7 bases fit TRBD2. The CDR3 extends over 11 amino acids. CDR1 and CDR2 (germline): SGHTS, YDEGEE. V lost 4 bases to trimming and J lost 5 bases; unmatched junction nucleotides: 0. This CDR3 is CASSRGDEQYF. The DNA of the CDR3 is TGTGCCAGCAGCCGGGGGGACGAGCAGTACTTC.

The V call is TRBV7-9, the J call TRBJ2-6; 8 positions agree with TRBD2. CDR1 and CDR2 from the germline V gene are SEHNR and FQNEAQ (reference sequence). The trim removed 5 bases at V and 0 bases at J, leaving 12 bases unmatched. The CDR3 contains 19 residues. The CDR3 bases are TGTGCCAGCAGCCATACCCGGACTAGCAGGAGCTCTGGGGCCAACGTCCTGACTTTC. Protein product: CASSHTRTSRSSGANVLTF.

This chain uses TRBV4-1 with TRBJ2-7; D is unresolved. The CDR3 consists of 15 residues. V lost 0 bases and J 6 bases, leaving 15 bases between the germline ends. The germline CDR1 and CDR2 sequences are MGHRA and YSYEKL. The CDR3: CASSQEGMYTGEQYF. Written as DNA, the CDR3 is TGCGCCAGCAGCCAAGAGGGGATGTACACGGGCGAGCAGTACTTC.

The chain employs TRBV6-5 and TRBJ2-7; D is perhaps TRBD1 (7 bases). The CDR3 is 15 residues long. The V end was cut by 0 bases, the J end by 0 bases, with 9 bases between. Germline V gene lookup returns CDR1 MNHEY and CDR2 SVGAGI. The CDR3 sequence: CASSYSEGASYEQYF. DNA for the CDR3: TGTGCCAGCAGTTACTCGGAGGGGGCCTCCTACGAGCAGTACTTC.

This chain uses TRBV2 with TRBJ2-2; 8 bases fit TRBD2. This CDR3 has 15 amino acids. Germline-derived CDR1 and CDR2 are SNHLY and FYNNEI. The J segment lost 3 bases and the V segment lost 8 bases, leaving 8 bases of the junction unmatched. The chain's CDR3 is CASLEASGYTGELFF. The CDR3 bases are TGTGCCAGCCTTGAGGCTAGCGGGTACACCGGGGAGCTGTTTTTT. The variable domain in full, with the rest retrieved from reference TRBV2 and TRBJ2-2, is EPEVTQTPSHQVTQMGQEVILRCVPISNHLYFYWYRQILGQKVEFLVSFYNNEISEKSEIFDDQFSVERPDGSNFTLKIRSTKLEDSAMYFCASLEASGYTGELFFGEGSRLTVL.

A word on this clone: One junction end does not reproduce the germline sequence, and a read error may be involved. CDR3 sequence reads: CATSFGSYNEQFF. In DNA, the CDR3 is TGTGCCACCAGTTTTGGCTCCTACAATGAGCAGTTCTTC. The rearrangement joins TRBV10-3 to TRBJ2-1; no reliable D call. The CDR3 sequence is 13 residues long. CDR1 is ENHRY and CDR2 is SYGVKD in the germline V gene.

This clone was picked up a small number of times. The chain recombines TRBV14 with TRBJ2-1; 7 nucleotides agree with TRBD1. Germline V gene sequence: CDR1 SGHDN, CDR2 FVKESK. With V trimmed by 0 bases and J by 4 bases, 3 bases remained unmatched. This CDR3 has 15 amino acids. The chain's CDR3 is CASSQEGTVYNEQFF. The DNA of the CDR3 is TGTGCCAGCAGCCAAGAAGGGACAGTATACAATGAGCAGTTCTTC.

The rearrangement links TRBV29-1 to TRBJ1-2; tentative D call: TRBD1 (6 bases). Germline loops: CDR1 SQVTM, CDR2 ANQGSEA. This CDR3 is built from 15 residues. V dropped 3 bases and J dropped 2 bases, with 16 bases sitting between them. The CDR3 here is CSVDVLDSRNYGYTF. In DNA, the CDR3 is TGCAGCGTTGACGTTTTGGACAGCCGAAACTATGGCTACACCTTC.

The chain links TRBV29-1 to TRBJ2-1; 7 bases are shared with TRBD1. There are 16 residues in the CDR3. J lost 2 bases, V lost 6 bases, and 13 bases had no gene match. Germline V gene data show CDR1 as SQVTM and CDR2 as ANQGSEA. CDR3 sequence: CSVLGPGQLAYNEQFF. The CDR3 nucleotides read TGCAGCGTACTGGGACCGGGACAGTTGGCCTACAATGAGCAGTTCTTC.

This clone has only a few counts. The CDR3 DNA reads as TGTGCCAGCAGCCCCCACGGGACATCCTACAATGAGCAGTTCTTC. Translation: CASSPHGTSYNEQFF. The chain has TRBV9 and TRBJ2-1, with D possibly TRBD1 on 6 matching bases. Trimming shortened V by 4 bases and J by 1 base, and 12 bases separated the two germline ends. The germline gives CDR1 SGDLS, CDR2 YYNGEE. This CDR3 is 15 amino acids long.

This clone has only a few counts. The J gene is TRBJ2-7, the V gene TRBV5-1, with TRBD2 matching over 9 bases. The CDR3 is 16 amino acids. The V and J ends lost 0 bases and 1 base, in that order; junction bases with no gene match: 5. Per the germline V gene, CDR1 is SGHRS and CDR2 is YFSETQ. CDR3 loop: CASSLELAGGSYEQYF. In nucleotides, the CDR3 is TGCGCCAGCAGCTTGGAATTGGCGGGAGGGTCCTACGAGCAGTACTTC.

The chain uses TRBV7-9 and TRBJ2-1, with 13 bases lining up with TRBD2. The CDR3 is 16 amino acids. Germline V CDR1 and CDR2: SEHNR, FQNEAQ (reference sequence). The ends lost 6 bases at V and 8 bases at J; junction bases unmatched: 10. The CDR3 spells CASSRTSGSGIDEQFF. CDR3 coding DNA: TGTGCCAGCAGTAGGACTAGCGGGAGTGGGATCGATGAGCAGTTCTTC.

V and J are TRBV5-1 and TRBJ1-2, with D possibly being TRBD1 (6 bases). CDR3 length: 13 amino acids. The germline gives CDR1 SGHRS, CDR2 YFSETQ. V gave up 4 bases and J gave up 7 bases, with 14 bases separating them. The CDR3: CASSKTGQGGYTF. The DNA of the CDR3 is TGCGCCAGCAGCAAAACAGGGCAGGGTGGCTACACCTTC.

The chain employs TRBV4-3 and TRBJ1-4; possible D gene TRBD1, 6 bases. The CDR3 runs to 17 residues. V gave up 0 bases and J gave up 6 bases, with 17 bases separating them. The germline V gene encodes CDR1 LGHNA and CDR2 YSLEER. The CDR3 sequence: CASSQDPPRGFYEKLFF. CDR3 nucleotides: TGCGCCAGCAGCCAAGATCCTCCCAGGGGATTTTATGAAAAACTGTTTTTT.

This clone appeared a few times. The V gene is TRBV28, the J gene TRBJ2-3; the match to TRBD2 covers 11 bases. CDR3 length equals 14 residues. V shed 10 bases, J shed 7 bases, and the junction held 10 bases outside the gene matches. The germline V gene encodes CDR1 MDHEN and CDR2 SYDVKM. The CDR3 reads CAISIAGGRNTQYF. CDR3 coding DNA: TGTGCCATTTCGATAGCGGGAGGGAGAAATACGCAGTATTTT.

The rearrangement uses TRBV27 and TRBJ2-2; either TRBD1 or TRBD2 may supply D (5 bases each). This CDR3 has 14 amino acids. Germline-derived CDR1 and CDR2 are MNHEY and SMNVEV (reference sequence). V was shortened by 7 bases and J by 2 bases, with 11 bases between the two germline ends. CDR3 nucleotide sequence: TGTGCCAGCACCTCAGGGACCAACACCGGGGAGCTGTTTTTT. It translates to CASTSGTNTGELFF.

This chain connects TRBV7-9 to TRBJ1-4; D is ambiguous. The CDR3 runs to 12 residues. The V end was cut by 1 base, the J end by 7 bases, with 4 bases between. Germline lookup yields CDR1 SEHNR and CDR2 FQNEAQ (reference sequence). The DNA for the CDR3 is TGTGCCAGCAGCTTAGGTGGTGAAAAACTGTTTTTT. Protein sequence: CASSLGGEKLFF.

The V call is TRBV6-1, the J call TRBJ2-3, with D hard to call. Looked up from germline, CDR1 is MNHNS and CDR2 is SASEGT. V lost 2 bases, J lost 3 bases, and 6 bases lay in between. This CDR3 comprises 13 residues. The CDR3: CASSEPRTDTQYF. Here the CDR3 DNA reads TGTGCCAGCAGTGAACCTCGTACAGATACGCAGTATTTT.

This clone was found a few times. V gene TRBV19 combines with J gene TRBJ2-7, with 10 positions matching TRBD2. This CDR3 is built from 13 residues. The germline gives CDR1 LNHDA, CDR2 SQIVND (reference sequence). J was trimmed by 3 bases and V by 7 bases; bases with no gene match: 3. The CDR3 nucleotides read TGTGCCAGTAAGGCTAGCGGGAGCTACGAGCAGTACTTC. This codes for CASKASGSYEQYF.

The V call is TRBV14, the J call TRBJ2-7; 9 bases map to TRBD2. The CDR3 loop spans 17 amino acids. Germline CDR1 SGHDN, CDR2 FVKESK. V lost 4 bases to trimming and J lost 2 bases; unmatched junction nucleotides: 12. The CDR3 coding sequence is TGTGCCAGCAGCCCTTATGGCGTGCGGGAGGGACCCTACGAGCAGTACTTC. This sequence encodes CASSPYGVREGPYEQYF. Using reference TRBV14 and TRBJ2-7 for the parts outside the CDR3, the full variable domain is EAGVTQFPSHSVIEKGQTVTLRCDPISGHDNLYWYRRVMGKEIKFLLHFVKESKQDESGMPNNRFLAERTGGTYSTLKVQPAELEDSGVYFCASSPYGVREGPYEQYFGPGTRLTVT.

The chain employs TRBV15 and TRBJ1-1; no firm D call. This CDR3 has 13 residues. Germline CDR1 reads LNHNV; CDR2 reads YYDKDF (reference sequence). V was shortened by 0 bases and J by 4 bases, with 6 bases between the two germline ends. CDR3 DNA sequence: TGTGCCACCAGCAGAGAGGCGATCACTGAAGCTTTCTTT. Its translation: CATSREAITEAFF.

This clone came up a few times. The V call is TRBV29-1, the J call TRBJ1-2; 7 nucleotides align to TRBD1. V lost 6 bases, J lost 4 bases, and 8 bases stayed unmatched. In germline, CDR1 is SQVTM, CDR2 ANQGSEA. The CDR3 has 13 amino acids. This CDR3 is CSVIRDSLYGYTF. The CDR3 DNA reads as TGCAGCGTGATCCGGGACAGCCTCTATGGCTACACCTTC.

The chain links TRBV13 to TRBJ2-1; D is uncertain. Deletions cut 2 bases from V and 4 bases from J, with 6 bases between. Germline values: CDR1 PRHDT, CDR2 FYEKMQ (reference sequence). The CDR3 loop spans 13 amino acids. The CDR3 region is CASSLRVYNEQFF. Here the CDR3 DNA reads TGTGCCAGCAGCTTAAGGGTATACAATGAGCAGTTCTTC.